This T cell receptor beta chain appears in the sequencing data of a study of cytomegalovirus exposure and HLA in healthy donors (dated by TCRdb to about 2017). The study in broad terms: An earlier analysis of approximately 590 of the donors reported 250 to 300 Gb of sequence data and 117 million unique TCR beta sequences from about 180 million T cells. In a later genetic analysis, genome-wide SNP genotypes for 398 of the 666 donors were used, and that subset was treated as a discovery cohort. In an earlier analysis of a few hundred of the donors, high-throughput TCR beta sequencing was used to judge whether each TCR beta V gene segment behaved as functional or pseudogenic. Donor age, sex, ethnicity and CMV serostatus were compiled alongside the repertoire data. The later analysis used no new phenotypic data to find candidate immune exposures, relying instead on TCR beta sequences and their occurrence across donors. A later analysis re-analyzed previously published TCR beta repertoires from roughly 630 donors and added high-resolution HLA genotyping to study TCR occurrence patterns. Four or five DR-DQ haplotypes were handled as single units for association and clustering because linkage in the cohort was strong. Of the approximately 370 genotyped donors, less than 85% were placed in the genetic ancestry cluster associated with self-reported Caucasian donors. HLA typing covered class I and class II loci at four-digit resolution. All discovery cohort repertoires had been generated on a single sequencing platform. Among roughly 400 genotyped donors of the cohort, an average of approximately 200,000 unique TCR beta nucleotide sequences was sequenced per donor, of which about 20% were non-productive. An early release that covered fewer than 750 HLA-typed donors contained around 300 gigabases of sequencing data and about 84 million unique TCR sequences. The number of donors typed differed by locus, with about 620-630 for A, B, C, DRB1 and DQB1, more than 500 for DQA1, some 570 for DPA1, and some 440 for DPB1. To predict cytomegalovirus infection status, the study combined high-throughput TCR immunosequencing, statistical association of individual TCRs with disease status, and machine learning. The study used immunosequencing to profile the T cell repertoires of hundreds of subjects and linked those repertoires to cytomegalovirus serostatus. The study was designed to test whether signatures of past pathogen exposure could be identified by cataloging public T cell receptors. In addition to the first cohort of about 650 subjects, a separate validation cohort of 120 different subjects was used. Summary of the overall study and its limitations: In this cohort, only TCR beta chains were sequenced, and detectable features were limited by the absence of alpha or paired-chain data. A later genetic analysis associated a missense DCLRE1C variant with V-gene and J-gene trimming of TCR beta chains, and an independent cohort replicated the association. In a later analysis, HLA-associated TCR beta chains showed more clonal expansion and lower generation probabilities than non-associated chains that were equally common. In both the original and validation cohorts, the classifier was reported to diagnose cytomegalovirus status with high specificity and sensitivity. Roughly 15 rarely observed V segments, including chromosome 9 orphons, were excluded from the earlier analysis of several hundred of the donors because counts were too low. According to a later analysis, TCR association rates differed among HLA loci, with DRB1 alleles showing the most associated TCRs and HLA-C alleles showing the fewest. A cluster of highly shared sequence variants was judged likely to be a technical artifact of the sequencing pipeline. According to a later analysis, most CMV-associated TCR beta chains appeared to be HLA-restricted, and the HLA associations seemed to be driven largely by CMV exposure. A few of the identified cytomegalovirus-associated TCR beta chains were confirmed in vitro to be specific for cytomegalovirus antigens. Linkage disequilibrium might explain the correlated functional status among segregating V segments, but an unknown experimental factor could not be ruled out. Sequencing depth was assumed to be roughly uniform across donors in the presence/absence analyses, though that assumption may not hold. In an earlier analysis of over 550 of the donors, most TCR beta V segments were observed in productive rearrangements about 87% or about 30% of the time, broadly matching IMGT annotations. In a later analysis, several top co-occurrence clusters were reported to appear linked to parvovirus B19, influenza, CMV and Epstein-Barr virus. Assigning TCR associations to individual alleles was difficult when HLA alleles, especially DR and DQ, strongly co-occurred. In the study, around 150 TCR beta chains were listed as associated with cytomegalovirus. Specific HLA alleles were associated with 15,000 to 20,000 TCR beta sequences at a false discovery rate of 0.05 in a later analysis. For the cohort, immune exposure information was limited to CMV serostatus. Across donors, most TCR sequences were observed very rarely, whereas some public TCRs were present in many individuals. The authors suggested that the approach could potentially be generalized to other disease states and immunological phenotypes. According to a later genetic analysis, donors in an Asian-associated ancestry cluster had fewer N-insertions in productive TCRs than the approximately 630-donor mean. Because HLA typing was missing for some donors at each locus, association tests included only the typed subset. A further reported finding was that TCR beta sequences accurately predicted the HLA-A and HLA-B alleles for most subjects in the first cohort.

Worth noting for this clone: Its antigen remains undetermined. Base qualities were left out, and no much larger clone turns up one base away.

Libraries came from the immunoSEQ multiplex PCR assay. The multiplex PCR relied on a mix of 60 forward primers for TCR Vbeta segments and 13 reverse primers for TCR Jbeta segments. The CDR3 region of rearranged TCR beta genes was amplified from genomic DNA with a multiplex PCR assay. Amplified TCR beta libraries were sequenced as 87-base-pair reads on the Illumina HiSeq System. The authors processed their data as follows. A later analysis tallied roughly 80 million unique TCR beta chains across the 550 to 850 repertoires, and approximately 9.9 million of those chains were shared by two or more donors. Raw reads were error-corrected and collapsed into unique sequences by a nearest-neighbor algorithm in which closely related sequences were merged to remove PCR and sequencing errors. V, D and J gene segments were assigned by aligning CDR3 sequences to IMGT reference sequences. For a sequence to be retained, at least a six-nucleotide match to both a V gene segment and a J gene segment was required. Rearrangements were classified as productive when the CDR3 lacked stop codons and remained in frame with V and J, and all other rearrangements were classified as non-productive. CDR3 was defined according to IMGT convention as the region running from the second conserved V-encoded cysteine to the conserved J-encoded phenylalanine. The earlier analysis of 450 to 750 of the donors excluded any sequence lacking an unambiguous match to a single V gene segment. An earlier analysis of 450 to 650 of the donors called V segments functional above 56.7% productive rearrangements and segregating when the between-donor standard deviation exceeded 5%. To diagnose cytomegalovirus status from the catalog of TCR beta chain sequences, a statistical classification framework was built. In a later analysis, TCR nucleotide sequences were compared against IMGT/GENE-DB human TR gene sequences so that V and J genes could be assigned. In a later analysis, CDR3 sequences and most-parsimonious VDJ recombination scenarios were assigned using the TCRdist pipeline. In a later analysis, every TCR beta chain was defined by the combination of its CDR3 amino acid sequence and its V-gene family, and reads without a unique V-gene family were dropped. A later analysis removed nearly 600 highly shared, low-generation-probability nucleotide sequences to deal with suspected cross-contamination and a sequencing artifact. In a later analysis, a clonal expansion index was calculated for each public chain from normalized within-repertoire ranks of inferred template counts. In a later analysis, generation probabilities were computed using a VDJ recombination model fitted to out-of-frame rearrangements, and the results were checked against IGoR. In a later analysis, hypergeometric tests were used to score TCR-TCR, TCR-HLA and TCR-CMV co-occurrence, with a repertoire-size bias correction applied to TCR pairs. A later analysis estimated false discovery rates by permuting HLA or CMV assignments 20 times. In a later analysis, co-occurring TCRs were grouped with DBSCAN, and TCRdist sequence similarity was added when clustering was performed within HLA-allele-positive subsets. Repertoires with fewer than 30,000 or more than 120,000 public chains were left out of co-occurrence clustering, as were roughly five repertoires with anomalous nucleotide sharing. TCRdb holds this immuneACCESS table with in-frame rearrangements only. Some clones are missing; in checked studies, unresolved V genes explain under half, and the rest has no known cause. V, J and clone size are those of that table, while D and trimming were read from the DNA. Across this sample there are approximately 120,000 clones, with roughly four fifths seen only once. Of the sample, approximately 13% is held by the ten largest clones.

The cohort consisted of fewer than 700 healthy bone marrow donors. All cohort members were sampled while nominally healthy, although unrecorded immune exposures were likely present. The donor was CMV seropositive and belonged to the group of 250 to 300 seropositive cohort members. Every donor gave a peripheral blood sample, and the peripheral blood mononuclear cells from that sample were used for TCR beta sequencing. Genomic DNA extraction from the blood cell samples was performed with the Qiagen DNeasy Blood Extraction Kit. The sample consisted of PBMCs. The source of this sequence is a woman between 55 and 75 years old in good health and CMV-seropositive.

The DNA reads as follows: TGCGCCAGCAGCTGGGGAACTAGCGGGAAAAGCACAGATACGCAGTATTTT. Translated, it reads CASSWGTSGKSTDTQYF. The chain couples TRBV5-1 to TRBJ2-3; the central 10 bases match TRBD2. Germline trimming amounts to 3 bases on V and 0 bases on J, with 7 as the count of junction bases outside the gene matches. In the germline V gene, CDR1 corresponds to SGHRS and CDR2 to YFSETQ. The CDR3 runs 17 residues from the cysteine to the phenylalanine. Only CDR3 DNA is held: 51 bases, read in frame from base 1.